A single sample is the source of the 11 T cell receptor beta chains below, sequenced in a study of blood T cell repertoires in COVID-19. The table came from immunoSEQ multiplex PCR; TCRdb's copy has only in-frame clones and leaves some out. In the table there are about 290,000 clones, roughly 89% of which are singletons. Sequencing input: peripheral blood. The receptor source for this set is a woman aged 40 to 55 who had recovered from COVID-19.

The chain employs TRBV7-2 and TRBJ1-3; TRBD1 matches at 9 bases. The J segment lost 4 bases and the V segment lost 5 bases, leaving 6 bases of the junction unmatched. Germline CDR1 reads SGHTA; CDR2 reads FQGNSA. The CDR3 length is 15 residues. The CDR3 here is CASSRGQGWGNTIYF. For the CDR3, the DNA is TGTGCCAGCAGCCGGGGACAGGGCTGGGGAAACACCATATATTTT.

This sequence joins TRBV9 and TRBJ2-1; TRBD2 matches 11 bases. The V and J ends lost 3 bases and 4 bases, in that order; junction bases with no gene match: 3. Per germline, CDR1 SGDLS and CDR2 YYNGEE. The CDR3 sequence is 15 residues long. CDR3 bases: TGTGCCAGCAGCGCCGGGACTAGCGGTTACAATGAGCAGTTCTTC. Translation gives CASSAGTSGYNEQFF.

The chain is built from TRBV10-3 and TRBJ2-5; D might be TRBD1 (6 bases). The CDR3 has 14 amino acids. CDR1 and CDR2 from the germline V gene are ENHRY and SYGVKD. Trimming cost V 4 bases and J 2 bases, with 11 bases left between them. The CDR3 spells CAISVGQGQETQYF. For the CDR3, the DNA is TGTGCCATCAGTGTTGGCCAGGGGCAAGAGACCCAGTACTTC.

The chain carries TRBV5-4 and TRBJ2-1, with TRBD2 identical over 16 bases. V was pared by 2 bases and J by 4 bases, with 3 bases of the junction left unmatched. CDR3 length equals 17 residues. Germline CDR1 reads SGHNT; CDR2 reads YYREEE (reference sequence). The CDR3 is CASSFGTSGREYNEQFF. Here the CDR3 DNA reads TGTGCCAGCAGCTTCGGGACTAGCGGGAGGGAGTACAATGAGCAGTTCTTC.

A single count supports this clone. The rearrangement uses TRBV5-8 and TRBJ2-1; TRBD2 aligns across 8 bases. The V gene end was trimmed by 6 bases and the J gene end by 0 bases; junction bases not matched to a gene: 14. CDR3 length: 18 residues. CDR1 SGHTS and CDR2 YDEGEE come from the germline V gene. The CDR3 loop reads CASTSLTSSGSSYNEQFF. The DNA for the CDR3 is TGTGCCAGCACATCCCTCACCTCTAGCGGGTCCTCCTACAATGAGCAGTTCTTC. Full variable domain (remainder filled in from reference TRBV5-8 and TRBJ2-1): EAGVTQSPTHLIKTRGQQATLRCSPISGHTSVYWYQQALGLGLQFLLWYDEGEERNRGNFPPRFSGRQFPNYSSELNVNALELEDSALYLCASTSLTSSGSSYNEQFFGPGTRLTVL.

The rearrangement uses TRBV29-1 and TRBJ2-2, with D uncertain. The CDR3 covers 14 residues. Trimming left V 2 bases short and J 7 bases short, with 14 bases between. CDR1 is SQVTM and CDR2 is ANQGSEA in the germline V gene. The CDR3 sequence: CSVESVSGVGELFF. CDR3 DNA sequence: TGCAGCGTTGAATCTGTCAGTGGAGTCGGGGAGCTGTTTTTT.

V and J are TRBV11-2 and TRBJ2-3, with 9 bases fitting TRBD2. The germline V gene has CDR1 SGHAT and CDR2 FQNNGV. Germline trimming cut 11 bases from V and 9 bases from J; bases unmatched to any gene: 9. This CDR3 comprises 12 residues. CDR3 nucleotide sequence: TGTGCCGCCTCCCGGCGGGGGGGCACGCAGTATTTT. Amino acids: CAASRRGGTQYF.

This sequence joins TRBV5-1 and TRBJ1-2, with no clear D. The CDR3 runs 13 residues. V lost 0 bases and J lost 4, with 7 bases in between. Germline loops: CDR1 SGHRS, CDR2 YFSETQ. DNA for the CDR3: TGCGCCAGCAGCTTGGGCCTGAGCTATGGCTACACCTTC. Translation: CASSLGLSYGYTF. The complete variable domain, with remaining parts taken from reference TRBV5-1 and TRBJ1-2, reads KAGVTQTPRYLIKTRGQQVTLSCSPISGHRSVSWYQQTPGQGLQFLFEYFSETQRNKGNFPGRFSGRQFSNSRSEMNVSTLELGDSALYLCASSLGLSYGYTFGSGTRLTVV.

The chain joins TRBV18 to TRBJ2-5, with unresolved D. The germline CDR1 and CDR2 sequences are KGHSH and LQKENI. The CDR3 is 14 amino acids. V lost 1 base and J lost 1, with 7 bases in between. As DNA, the CDR3 is TGTGCCAGCTCACCACTGCGACTCCAAGAGACCCAGTACTTC. It yields the protein CASSPLRLQETQYF.

The V call is TRBV5-5, the J call TRBJ2-1; TRBD1 matches 7 bases. Germline V lookup: CDR1 SGHKS, CDR2 YYEKEE (reference sequence). The ends lost 2 bases at V and 12 bases at J; junction bases unmatched: 11. The CDR3 consists of 14 residues. CDR3 sequence (DNA): TGTGCCAGCAGCTTCCTGGACAGGCCCGAGGGGCAGTTCTTC. This codes for CASSFLDRPEGQFF.

The chain carries TRBV6-5 and TRBJ2-1; 13 nucleotides agree with TRBD2. The V and J ends lost 7 bases and 5 bases, in that order; junction bases with no gene match: 5. Germline CDR1 is MNHEY and CDR2 is SVGAGI. The CDR3 runs 15 residues. CDR3 sequence: CASTIGLAGDNEQFF. The CDR3 DNA reads TGTGCCAGCACTATCGGACTAGCGGGAGACAATGAGCAGTTCTTC.